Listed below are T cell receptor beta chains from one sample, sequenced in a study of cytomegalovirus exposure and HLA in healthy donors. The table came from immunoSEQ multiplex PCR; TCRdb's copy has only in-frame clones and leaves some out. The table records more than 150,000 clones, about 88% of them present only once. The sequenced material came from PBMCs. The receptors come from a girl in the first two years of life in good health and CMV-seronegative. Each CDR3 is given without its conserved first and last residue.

ASSYVGTQETQY | TRBJ2-5 | TRBV6-5
ASRSRGGTGMNTEAF | TRBJ1-1 | TRBV7-9
ASSAILTLEAF | TRBJ1-1 | TRBV19
AISGATYEQY | TRBJ2-7 | TRBV10-3
ASLLSPGLAVEQY | TRBJ2-7 | TRBV2
AISADRGSNTEAF | TRBJ1-1 | TRBV10-3
ASSTSNRWGNTIY | TRBJ1-3 | TRBV19
ASSLGAGFRETQY | TRBJ2-5 | TRBV7-2
ASSDALAGQY | TRBJ2-7 | TRBV2
ASRAGANYEQY | TRBJ2-7 | TRBV27